The source of this TCR beta chain is a study of tumor-infiltrating lymphocytes in primary liver carcinoma. Overall study: Surgeons treated the primary liver carcinoma of the patients by surgical resection.

Unsorted whole blood served as the source of blood RNA, and germline DNA was extracted as well. Those patients suffered from chronic HBV infection and were treatment-naive. A remark on this clonotype: A much larger clone is a single base away; this may be a read error.

The input was 450 to 500 ng total RNA; TCR beta cDNA was made from it with a constant-region primer. Slightly modified ARM-PCR with three nested multiplex PCR rounds yielded TCR beta libraries. TCRdb re-called the multiplex PCR reads through MiXCR, storing one row per CDR3 protein. The sample holds 250,000 to 350,000 distinct CDR3 sequences, 50% to 75% seen once. The origin of this receptor is a woman in her 30s with primary liver carcinoma and hepatitis B virus infection. Sequencing input: peripheral blood.

CDR3 amino acids: CVSSYAGGSITEAFF. DNA of the CDR3: TGTGTCAGCAGTTACGCCGGGGGCTCGATCACTGAAGCTTTCTTT. The chain links TRBV6-5 to TRBJ1-1; D is perhaps TRBD1 (6 bases). The germline V gene has CDR1 MNHEY and CDR2 SVGAGI. There are 15 residues in the CDR3.